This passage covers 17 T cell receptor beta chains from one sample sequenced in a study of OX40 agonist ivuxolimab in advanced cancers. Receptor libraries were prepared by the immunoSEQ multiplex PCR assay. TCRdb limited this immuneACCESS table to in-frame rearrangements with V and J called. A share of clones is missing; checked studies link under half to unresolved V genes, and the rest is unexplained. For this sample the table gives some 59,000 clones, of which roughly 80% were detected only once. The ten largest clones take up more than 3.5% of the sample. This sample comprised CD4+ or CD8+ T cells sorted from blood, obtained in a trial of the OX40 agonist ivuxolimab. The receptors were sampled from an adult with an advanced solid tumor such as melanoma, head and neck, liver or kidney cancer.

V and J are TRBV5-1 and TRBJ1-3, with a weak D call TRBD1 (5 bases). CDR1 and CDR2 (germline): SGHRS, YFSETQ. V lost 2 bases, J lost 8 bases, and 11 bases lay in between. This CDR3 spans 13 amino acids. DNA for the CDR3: TGCGCCAGCAGCTTCGACAGAGGGGACACCATATATTTT. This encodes CASSFDRGDTIYF.

The CDR3 region is CASSPGPGIVYEQYF. The CDR3 DNA is TGTGCCAGCTCACCGGGGCCAGGGATCGTCTACGAGCAGTACTTC. The chain employs TRBV18 and TRBJ2-7; D may be TRBD1 (5 bases). V lost 3 bases, J lost 3 bases, and 15 bases lay in between. The CDR3 spans 15 residues. Germline CDR1 and CDR2: KGHSH and LQKENI.

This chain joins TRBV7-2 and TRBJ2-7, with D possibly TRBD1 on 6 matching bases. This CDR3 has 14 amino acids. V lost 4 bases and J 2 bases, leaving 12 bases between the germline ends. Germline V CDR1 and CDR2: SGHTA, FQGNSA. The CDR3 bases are TGTGCCAGCAGCTCGGACAGCGCGACCTACGAGCAGTACTTC. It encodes CASSSDSATYEQYF. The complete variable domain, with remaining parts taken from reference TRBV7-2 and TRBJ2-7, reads GAGVSQSPSNKVTEKGKDVELRCDPISGHTALYWYRQSLGQGLEFLIYFQGNSAPDKSGLPSDRFSAERTGGSVSTLTIQRTQQEDSAVYLCASSSDSATYEQYFGPGTRLTVT.

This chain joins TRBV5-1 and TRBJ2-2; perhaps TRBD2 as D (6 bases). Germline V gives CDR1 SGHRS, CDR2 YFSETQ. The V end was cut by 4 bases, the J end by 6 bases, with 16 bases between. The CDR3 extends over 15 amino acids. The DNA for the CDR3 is TGCGCCAGCAGCCCCAAGACTAGTCTTTCCGGGGAGCTGTTTTTT. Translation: CASSPKTSLSGELFF. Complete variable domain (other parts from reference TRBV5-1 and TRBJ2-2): KAGVTQTPRYLIKTRGQQVTLSCSPISGHRSVSWYQQTPGQGLQFLFEYFSETQRNKGNFPGRFSGRQFSNSRSEMNVSTLELGDSALYLCASSPKTSLSGELFFGEGSRLTVL.

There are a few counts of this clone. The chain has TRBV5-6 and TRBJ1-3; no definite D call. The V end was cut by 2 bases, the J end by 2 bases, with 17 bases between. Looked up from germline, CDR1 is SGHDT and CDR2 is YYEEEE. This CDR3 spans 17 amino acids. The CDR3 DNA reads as TGTGCCAGCAGCTTCATGGTTCCCGAGGCCCCTGGAAACACCATATATTTT. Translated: CASSFMVPEAPGNTIYF.

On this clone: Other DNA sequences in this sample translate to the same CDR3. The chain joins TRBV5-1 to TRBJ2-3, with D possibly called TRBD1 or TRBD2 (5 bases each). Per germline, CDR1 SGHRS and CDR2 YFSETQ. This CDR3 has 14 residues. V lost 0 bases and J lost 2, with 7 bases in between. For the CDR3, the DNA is TGCGCCAGCAGCTTGGCCGGGACCACAGATACGCAGTATTTT. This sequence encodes CASSLAGTTDTQYF. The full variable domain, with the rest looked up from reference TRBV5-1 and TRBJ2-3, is KAGVTQTPRYLIKTRGQQVTLSCSPISGHRSVSWYQQTPGQGLQFLFEYFSETQRNKGNFPGRFSGRQFSNSRSEMNVSTLELGDSALYLCASSLAGTTDTQYFGPGTRLTVL.

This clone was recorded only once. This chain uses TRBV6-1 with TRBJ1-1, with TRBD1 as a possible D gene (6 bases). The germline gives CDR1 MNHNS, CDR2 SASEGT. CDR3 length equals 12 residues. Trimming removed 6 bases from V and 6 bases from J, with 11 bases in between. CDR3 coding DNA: TGTGCCAGCAGAGGGGGTTCGTCTGAAGCTTTCTTT. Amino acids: CASRGGSSEAFF.

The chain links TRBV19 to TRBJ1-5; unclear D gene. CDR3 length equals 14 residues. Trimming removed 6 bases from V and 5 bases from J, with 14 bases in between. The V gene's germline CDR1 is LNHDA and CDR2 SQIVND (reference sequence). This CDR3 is CASRSSEEHQPQHF. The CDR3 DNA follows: TGTGCCAGTAGGTCCAGTGAGGAGCATCAGCCCCAGCATTTT. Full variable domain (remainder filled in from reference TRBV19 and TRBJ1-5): DGGITQSPKYLFRKEGQNVTLSCEQNLNHDAMYWYRQDPGQGLRLIYYSQIVNDFQKGDIAEGYSVSREKKESFPLTVTSAQKNPTAFYLCASRSSEEHQPQHFGDGTRLSIL.

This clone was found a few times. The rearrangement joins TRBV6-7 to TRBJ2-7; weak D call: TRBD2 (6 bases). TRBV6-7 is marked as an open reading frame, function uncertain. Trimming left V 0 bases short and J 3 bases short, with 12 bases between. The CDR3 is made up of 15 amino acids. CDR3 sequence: CASSYSHETSYEQYF. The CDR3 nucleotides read TGTGCCAGCAGTTACTCCCACGAGACTAGCTACGAGCAGTACTTC.

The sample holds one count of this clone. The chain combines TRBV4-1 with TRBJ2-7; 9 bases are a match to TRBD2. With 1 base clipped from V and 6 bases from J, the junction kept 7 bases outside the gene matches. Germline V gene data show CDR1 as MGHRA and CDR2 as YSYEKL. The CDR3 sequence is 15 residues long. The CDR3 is CASSQAGLAFGEQYF. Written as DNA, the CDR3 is TGCGCCAGCAGCCAAGCGGGACTAGCTTTCGGCGAGCAGTACTTC.

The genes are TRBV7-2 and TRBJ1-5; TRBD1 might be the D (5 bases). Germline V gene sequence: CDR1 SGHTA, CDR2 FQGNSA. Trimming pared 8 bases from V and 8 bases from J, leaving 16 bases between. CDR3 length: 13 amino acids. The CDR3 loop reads CASHGGDWEPQHF. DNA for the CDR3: TGTGCCAGCCATGGGGGGGATTGGGAGCCCCAGCATTTT.

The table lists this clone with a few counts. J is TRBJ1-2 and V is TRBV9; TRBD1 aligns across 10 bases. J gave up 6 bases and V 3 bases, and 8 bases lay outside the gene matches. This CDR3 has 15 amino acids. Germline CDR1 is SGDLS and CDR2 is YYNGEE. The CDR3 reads CASSAGGQGIHGYTF. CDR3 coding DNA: TGTGCCAGCAGCGCCGGGGGACAGGGGATTCATGGCTACACCTTC.

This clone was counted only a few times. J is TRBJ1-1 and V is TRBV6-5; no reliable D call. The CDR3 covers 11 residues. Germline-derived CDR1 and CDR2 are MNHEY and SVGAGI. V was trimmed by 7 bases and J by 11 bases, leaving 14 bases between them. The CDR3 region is CASMRSSTAFF. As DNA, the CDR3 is TGTGCCAGCATGAGGTCATCTACGGCTTTCTTT.

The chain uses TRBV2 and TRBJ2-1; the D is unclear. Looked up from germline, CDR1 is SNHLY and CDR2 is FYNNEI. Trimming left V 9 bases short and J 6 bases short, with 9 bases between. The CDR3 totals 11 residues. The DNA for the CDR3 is TGTGCCAGTTGGAGCATCAATGAGCAGTTCTTC. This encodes CASWSINEQFF.

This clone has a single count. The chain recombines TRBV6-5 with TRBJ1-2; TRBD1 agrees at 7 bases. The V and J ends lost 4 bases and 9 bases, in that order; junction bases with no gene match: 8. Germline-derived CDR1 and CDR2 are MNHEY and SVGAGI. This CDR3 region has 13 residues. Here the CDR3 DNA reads TGTGCCAGCAGTTCCCTCAAGACAGGGAGCTACACCTTC. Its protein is CASSSLKTGSYTF.

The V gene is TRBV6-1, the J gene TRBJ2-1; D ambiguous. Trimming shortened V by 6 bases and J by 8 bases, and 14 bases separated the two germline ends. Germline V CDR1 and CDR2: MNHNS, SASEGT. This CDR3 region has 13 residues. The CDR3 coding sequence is TGTGCCAGCAGCCCCGCCCACCCCGATGAGCAGTTCTTC. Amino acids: CASSPAHPDEQFF.

As DNA, the CDR3 is TGTGCCAGTAGTATAGATCTTACCCTCACCCGGGTCGGGACAGATACGCAGTATTTT. Translating gives CASSIDLTLTRVGTDTQYF. This chain uses TRBV19 with TRBJ2-3; no definite D call. The V end lost 0 bases, the J end lost 3 bases, and 22 bases lay between the germline ends. CDR1 and CDR2 (germline): LNHDA, SQIVND (reference sequence). The CDR3 is made up of 19 amino acids. The full variable domain, in which reference TRBV19 and TRBJ2-3 provide the parts outside the CDR3, is DGGITQSPKYLFRKEGQNVTLSCEQNLNHDAMYWYRQDPGQGLRLIYYSQIVNDFQKGDIAEGYSVSREKKESFPLTVTSAQKNPTAFYLCASSIDLTLTRVGTDTQYFGPGTRLTVL.